The 17 T cell receptor beta chains below all came from one sample that was sequenced in a study of blood T cell repertoires in COVID-19 (dated by TCRdb to 2018 to 2020). The library was obtained by the immunoSEQ multiplex PCR assay. As stored in TCRdb, this immuneACCESS dataset retains in-frame rearrangements with V and J assigned. A fraction of the clones does not appear; measured against another copy, unresolved V genes explain less than half of the discrepancy, and the remainder lacks a known reason. Here the sample has some 100,000 clones; 81% occur a single time. Nearly 25% of the sample rests with the top ten. Material for sequencing was peripheral blood. The source is an elderly man with active or convalescent COVID-19.

V is TRBV7-9 and J is TRBJ1-2; D ambiguous. The V gene lost 2 bases and the J gene lost 6 bases, with 16 bases spanning the gap. The CDR3 extends over 15 amino acids. From germline, CDR1 is SEHNR and CDR2 FQNEAQ (reference sequence). The CDR3 bases are TGTGCCAGCAGCTTACCTCAGGTTACTCCGGATGGCTACACCTTC. Translated: CASSLPQVTPDGYTF.

The gene calls are TRBV9 and TRBJ2-7; possibly TRBD1 for D (6 bases). Germline-derived CDR1 and CDR2 are SGDLS and YYNGEE. CDR3 length: 15 residues. With 4 bases removed from V and 2 bases from J, the gap between germline ends came to 16 bases. CDR3 protein: CASSYGQPNTYEQYF. CDR3 DNA: TGTGCCAGCAGCTATGGACAGCCCAATACCTACGAGCAGTACTTC.

This clone has only one observation. This chain links TRBV28 with TRBJ1-4; TRBD1 might be the D (6 bases). Germline values: CDR1 MDHEN, CDR2 SYDVKM. This CDR3 contains 14 residues. The ends were cut back, 2 bases at V and 7 bases at J, with 11 bases in the middle. The DNA for the CDR3 is TGTGCCAGCAGTTTAGGGACACGGGGTGAAAAACTGTTTTTT. It encodes CASSLGTRGEKLFF.

Only one count was recorded for this clone. The genes are TRBV20-1 and TRBJ1-5, with D unclear. The CDR3 extends over 15 amino acids. Trimming shortened V by 3 bases and J by 8 bases, and 20 bases separated the two germline ends. Germline values: CDR1 DFQATT, CDR2 SNEGSKA (reference sequence). CDR3 coding DNA: TGCAGTGCTAGTGTCTTGGCAGGCCGGGGTGAGCCCCAGCATTTT. Translation gives CSASVLAGRGEPQHF.

The V and J genes are TRBV10-1 and TRBJ2-2; TRBD1 is a possible D gene (5 bases). CDR3 length equals 15 residues. Trimming shortened V by 4 bases and J by 5 bases, and 14 bases separated the two germline ends. Germline CDR1 is WNHNN and CDR2 is SYGVQD (reference sequence). The CDR3: CASSAHRLGTGELFF. The DNA for the CDR3 is TGCGCCAGCAGTGCCCACAGGTTGGGGACCGGGGAGCTGTTTTTT.

The rearrangement joins TRBV9 to TRBJ2-2; D is possibly TRBD2 (6 bases). Germline V gene lookup returns CDR1 SGDLS and CDR2 YYNGEE. With 3 bases removed from V and 3 bases from J, the gap between germline ends came to 15 bases. The CDR3 is 16 residues long. The CDR3 loop reads CASSAAGTFHTGELFF. CDR3 in DNA: TGTGCCAGCAGCGCGGCAGGGACTTTTCACACCGGGGAGCTGTTTTTT. The variable domain in full, with the rest retrieved from reference TRBV9 and TRBJ2-2, is DSGVTQTPKHLITATGQRVTLRCSPRSGDLSVYWYQQSLDQGLQFLIQYYNGEERAKGNILERFSAQQFPDLHSELNLSSLELGDSALYFCASSAAGTFHTGELFFGEGSRLTVL.

This clone was seen only once. This sequence joins TRBV24-1 and TRBJ2-7, with TRBD1 identical over 12 bases. Per the germline V gene, CDR1 is KGHDR and CDR2 is SFDVKD. The J segment lost 4 bases and the V segment lost 5 bases, leaving 5 bases of the junction unmatched. This CDR3 region has 15 residues. In nucleotides, the CDR3 is TGTGCCACCAGTGGTCCGGGACAGGGGGCTTACGAGCAGTACTTC. Its translation: CATSGPGQGAYEQYF.

The chain employs TRBV7-8 and TRBJ2-1; 10 positions match TRBD2. V dropped 5 bases and J dropped 5; count of bases not matched to a gene: 6. Germline CDR1 and CDR2: SGHVS and FQNEAQ. There are 15 residues in the CDR3. This CDR3 is CASSVEGLADNEQFF. CDR3 bases: TGTGCCAGCAGCGTAGAAGGACTAGCGGACAATGAGCAGTTCTTC.

The chain combines TRBV6-2 or TRBV6-3 with TRBJ1-5; D ambiguous. The CDR3 is 14 residues long. Trimming pared 4 bases from V and 3 bases from J, leaving 10 bases between. Germline assignment: CDR1 MNHEY and CDR2 SVGEGT. CDR3 protein: CASSLRQINQPQHF. The CDR3 DNA sequence: TGTGCCAGCAGTTTGAGGCAGATCAATCAGCCCCAGCATTTT.

This sequence joins TRBV18 and TRBJ2-2; 7 bases line up with TRBD1. With 5 bases clipped from V and 2 bases from J, the junction kept 5 bases outside the gene matches. This CDR3 contains 15 residues. The germline V gene encodes CDR1 KGHSH and CDR2 LQKENI. The CDR3 sequence is CASSIGQANTGELFF. Written as DNA, the CDR3 is TGTGCCAGCTCAATCGGACAGGCCAACACCGGGGAGCTGTTTTTT.

The chain joins TRBV4-3 to TRBJ1-1, with TRBD1 matching over 7 bases. The CDR3 has 18 residues. Looked up from germline, CDR1 is LGHNA and CDR2 is YSLEER. V trimming: 0 bases; J trimming: 0 bases; junction bases outside the gene matches: 10. CDR3 sequence: CASSQELDRVSMNTEAFF. CDR3 in DNA: TGCGCCAGCAGCCAAGAACTCGACAGGGTCTCCATGAACACTGAAGCTTTCTTT.

V gene TRBV5-1 combines with J gene TRBJ1-5; 7 nucleotides line up with TRBD1. The germline V gene has CDR1 SGHRS and CDR2 YFSETQ. Trimming at V came to 5 bases and at J to 4 bases, leaving 9 bases not matched to a gene. The CDR3 loop spans 15 amino acids. CDR3 amino acids: CASRPGTENNQPQHF. The CDR3 nucleotides read TGCGCCAGCAGGCCCGGGACAGAAAATAATCAGCCCCAGCATTTT.

The gene calls are TRBV11-2 and TRBJ2-4, with D tentatively TRBD1 (6 bases). Germline CDR1 is SGHAT and CDR2 is FQNNGV. Trimming took off 0 bases at V and 1 base at J, with 13 bases between the two ends. The CDR3 has 17 amino acids. CDR3 in DNA: TGTGCCAGCAGCTTAGAGGGTAGGGGGAGCGCCAAAAACATTCAGTACTTC. It is translated as CASSLEGRGSAKNIQYF.

The V and J genes are TRBV12-5 and TRBJ2-2; 8 positions match TRBD1. The trim removed 2 bases at V and 5 bases at J, leaving 4 bases unmatched. Germline CDR1 LGHNT, CDR2 FRNRAP. The length of the CDR3 is 15 residues. This CDR3 is CASGLFTGGTGELFF. The CDR3 nucleotides read TGTGCTAGTGGTTTGTTTACAGGGGGTACCGGGGAGCTGTTTTTT.

The J gene is TRBJ2-7, the V gene TRBV30, with unresolved D. Germline CDR1 GTSNPN, CDR2 SVGIG (reference sequence). The CDR3 sequence is 12 residues long. The germline V and J ends were trimmed by 3 bases and 3 bases, with 9 bases remaining between them. CDR3 amino acids: CAWSLYRYEQYF. DNA of the CDR3: TGTGCCTGGAGCCTATATCGCTACGAGCAGTACTTC.

The genes are TRBV5-6 and TRBJ2-3; 11 nucleotides match TRBD2. The CDR3 runs 17 residues. CDR1 is SGHDT, CDR2 YYEEEE, per germline. The V segment lost 4 bases and the J segment 5 bases; nucleotides outside the gene matches: 12. The CDR3 here is CASSRRLAGGAEDTQYF. In DNA form, the CDR3 reads TGTGCCAGCAGCCGACGCTTAGCGGGGGGGGCTGAAGATACGCAGTATTTT.

This rearrangement joins TRBV28 to TRBJ1-5; D might be TRBD1 (5 bases). The length of the CDR3 is 16 residues. Germline V gene sequence: CDR1 MDHEN, CDR2 SYDVKM. Trimming removed 3 bases from V and 9 bases from J, with 21 bases in between. This CDR3 is CASSLGRQGYPTPQHF. In nucleotides, the CDR3 is TGTGCCAGCAGTTTGGGGAGGCAGGGATATCCCACGCCCCAGCATTTT.